The subject of this entry is one TCR beta chain. The data derive from a study of shared clonotypes between healthy human individuals. The split of CD4+ cells yielded CD45RA+ naive and CD45RA-negative memory subsets. V lost 1 base, J lost 7 bases, and 14 bases lay in between. Germline assignment: CDR1 SGHVS and CDR2 FQNEAQ. The CDR3 covers 14 residues. A deep-level run was used for the assay. Clones were read by immunoSEQ multiplex PCR, and TCRdb kept only the in-frame ones, dropping some. This table has roughly 2.5 million clones, around nine tenths appearing once. Sequencing was carried out using naive CD4+ T cells sorted from blood. This sample's subset: CD45RA+ positively selected. This receptor was taken from a man between 18 and 29 years old in good health. This chain uses TRBV7-8 with TRBJ2-7; D gene ambiguous. In DNA form, the CDR3 reads TGTGCCAGCAGCTTAGTTCCAGGTCCCACGGAGCAGTACTTC. It is translated as CASSLVPGPTEQYF.